The next 3 T cell receptor beta chains were all read from a single sample in a study of T cell responses to AZD1222 COVID-19 vaccine. Only in-frame clones appear in the TCRdb table, and some are missing; sequencing was by immunoSEQ multiplex PCR. This sample has approximately 150,000 clones, with approximately 86% found just once. Sample: peripheral blood, taken 28 days after the second dose of the MenACWY control vaccine. Source of these receptors: an adult who received the MenACWY meningococcal vaccine as a control.

V gene TRBV4-3 combines with J gene TRBJ1-2, with D uncertain. CDR3 length equals 13 residues. In germline, CDR1 is LGHNA, CDR2 YSLEER. Trimming removed 2 bases at V and 14 bases at J, with 18 bases between. This CDR3 reads CASSQTSAGSRTF. CDR3 sequence (DNA): TGCGCCAGCAGCCAAACAAGTGCGGGGTCGAGGACCTTC.

The rearrangement uses TRBV5-6 and TRBJ2-7; maybe TRBD2 (5 bases). V dropped 2 bases and J dropped 0 bases, with 12 bases sitting between them. Looked up from germline, CDR1 is SGHDT and CDR2 is YYEEEE. This CDR3 has 15 residues. The CDR3 DNA reads as TGTGCCAGCAGCTTCGCCCTAGCCGACTCCTACGAGCAGTACTTC. As protein: CASSFALADSYEQYF.

The CDR3 DNA reads as TGTGCCAGCAGTTTTCGAGGGTTGGAGGAAAAACTGTTTTTT. As protein: CASSFRGLEEKLFF. The chain is built from TRBV28 and TRBJ1-4; D is unresolved. Germline V CDR1 and CDR2: MDHEN, SYDVKM. Trimming stripped 3 bases from V and 8 bases from J, with 13 bases between. The CDR3 runs to 14 residues.